This TCR beta chain was captured in a study of control samples from healthy donors and cancer patients. Measured with immunoSEQ multiplex PCR; TCRdb has only the in-frame clones, and not every one. The sample has around 99,000 clones, around 89% seen once. The CDR3 has 11 residues. Trimming pared 3 bases from V and 6 bases from J, leaving 7 bases between. Germline values: CDR1 DFQATT, CDR2 SNEGSKA (reference sequence). Source material: blood. This chain joins TRBV20-1 and TRBJ2-3; no clear D. The sequence came from a woman in her 50s in good health. CDR3 residues: CSASLYDTQYF. Here the CDR3 DNA reads TGCAGTGCTAGTTTATACGATACGCAGTATTTT.